These 21 T cell receptor beta chains came from one sample sequenced in a study of cytomegalovirus exposure and HLA in healthy donors. Researchers ran the PCR with 60 Vbeta and 13 Jbeta primers. The method was immunoSEQ multiplex PCR; TCRdb's version includes in-frame clones alone and lacks a portion of them. The table lists over 100,000 clones, around 73% of them singletons. The sample comprised PBMCs. The receptors stem from a female donor in good health and CMV-seronegative.

V is TRBV4-3 and J is TRBJ1-2; 8 nucleotides line up with TRBD1. Trimming removed 6 bases from V and 3 bases from J; junction bases left unmatched: 9. The CDR3 contains 15 residues. Germline loops: CDR1 LGHNA, CDR2 YSLEER. This CDR3 reads CASSEAGTGYYGYTF. The CDR3 bases are TGCGCCAGCAGTGAAGCAGGGACAGGATACTATGGCTACACCTTC.

V and J are TRBV5-1 and TRBJ1-2, with 11 bases lining up with TRBD1. This CDR3 has 13 amino acids. V was pared by 7 bases and J by 2 bases, with 1 base of the junction left unmatched. CDR1 is SGHRS, CDR2 YFSETQ, per germline. For the CDR3, the DNA is TGCGCCAGCGGACAGGGGGCGAACTATGGCTACACCTTC. Its translation is CASGQGANYGYTF.

V gene TRBV4-2 combines with J gene TRBJ2-7; D might be TRBD1 (5 bases). The V gene lost 1 base and the J gene lost 4 bases, with 8 bases spanning the gap. There are 13 residues in the CDR3. Germline CDR1 LGHNA, CDR2 YNFKEQ. CDR3 DNA: TGTGCCAGCAGCCAAGTGCAGGGTTACGAGCAGTACTTC. As protein: CASSQVQGYEQYF.

The CDR3 is CASSRVLSGELFF. CDR3 nucleotide sequence: TGTGCCAGCAGCCGGGTGCTCTCCGGGGAGCTGTTTTTT. The chain combines TRBV11-2 with TRBJ2-2, with unresolved D. The CDR3 runs 13 residues. Germline V gene data show CDR1 as SGHAT and CDR2 as FQNNGV. Trimming stripped 5 bases from V and 6 bases from J, with 10 bases between.

The chain recombines TRBV5-4 with TRBJ1-2; 7 bases line up with TRBD1. Trimming took 0 bases from V and 6 from J; bases not matched to a gene: 8. The CDR3 sequence is 15 residues long. Germline V gene lookup returns CDR1 SGHNT and CDR2 YYREEE (reference sequence). The CDR3 here is CASSLGQGFSDGYTF. In nucleotides, the CDR3 is TGTGCCAGCAGCTTGGGACAGGGTTTTTCTGATGGCTACACCTTC.

The chain couples TRBV10-3 to TRBJ2-5; 7 bases map to TRBD1. Unmatched junction bases numbered 10, after V lost 3 bases and J lost 9 bases. This CDR3 has 14 amino acids. Germline V CDR1 and CDR2: ENHRY, SYGVKD. CDR3 DNA: TGTGCCATCAGTGACCGCGGACAGGTCGGGGCCCAGTACTTC. Its protein is CAISDRGQVGAQYF.

The chain has TRBV5-1 and TRBJ2-1, with TRBD1 matching over 10 bases. Losses at the gene ends were 4 bases for V and 7 bases for J; bases not matched to a gene: 5. Germline lookup yields CDR1 SGHRS and CDR2 YFSETQ. CDR3 length equals 14 residues. CDR3 amino acids: CASSLGTGANEQFF. DNA of the CDR3: TGCGCCAGCAGCCTCGGGACAGGGGCAAATGAGCAGTTCTTC.

The V and J genes are TRBV27 and TRBJ2-7; a possible D gene is TRBD2 (5 bases). This CDR3 has 8 amino acids. The germline gives CDR1 MNHEY, CDR2 SMNVEV (reference sequence). Trimming took off 11 bases at V and 6 bases at J, with 5 bases between the two ends. Here the CDR3 reads CAGSEQYF. CDR3 coding DNA: TGTGCCGGGAGCGAGCAGTACTTC.

This chain connects TRBV18 to TRBJ2-7; the D gene is possibly TRBD2 (6 bases). The V gene's germline CDR1 is KGHSH and CDR2 LQKENI. The length of the CDR3 is 14 residues. Trimming removed 6 bases from V and 6 bases from J, with 18 bases in between. CDR3 coding DNA: TGTGCCAGCTCCCCGGGGGTAGGGGTAAGCGAGCAGTACTTC. Translated: CASSPGVGVSEQYF. The full variable domain, completed using reference TRBV18 and TRBJ2-7, is NAGVMQNPRHLVRRRGQEARLRCSPMKGHSHVYWYRQLPEEGLKFMVYLQKENIIDESGMPKERFSAEFPKEGPSILRIQQVVRGDSAAYFCASSPGVGVSEQYFGPGTRLTVT.

The chain carries TRBV29-1 and TRBJ2-7; 9 bases are shared with TRBD1. With 7 bases clipped from V and 4 bases from J, the junction kept 8 bases outside the gene matches. The CDR3 is made up of 13 amino acids. The germline V gene has CDR1 SQVTM and CDR2 ANQGSEA. CDR3 sequence (DNA): TGCAGCGGGAGGGGACAGGGTGGATACGAGCAGTACTTC. It yields the protein CSGRGQGGYEQYF.

The gene calls are TRBV6-6 and TRBJ2-1; D is possibly TRBD2 (6 bases). This CDR3 has 16 residues. Trimming pared 7 bases from V and 1 base from J, leaving 17 bases between. Per the germline V gene, CDR1 is MNHNY and CDR2 is SVGAGI (reference sequence). The CDR3 DNA follows: TGTGCCAGCATCTTAAACCAGGGAGGATCCTACAATGAGCAGTTCTTC. It yields the protein CASILNQGGSYNEQFF.

This chain links TRBV10-1 with TRBJ2-7; a weak D match, TRBD1 (5 bases). The germline V and J ends were trimmed by 0 bases and 3 bases, with 9 bases remaining between them. Per germline, CDR1 WNHNN and CDR2 SYGVQD (reference sequence). The CDR3 contains 14 residues. The CDR3 spells CASSESRGSYEQYF. The CDR3 region has the DNA TGCGCCAGCAGTGAGTCTAGGGGAAGCTACGAGCAGTACTTC.

The DNA for the CDR3 is TGTGCCAGCAGCTTGGGACAGAACAATGAGCAGTTCTTC. Its protein is CASSLGQNNEQFF. This rearrangement joins TRBV11-2 to TRBJ2-1; 7 bases are a match to TRBD1. The V and J ends lost 3 bases and 5 bases, in that order; junction bases with no gene match: 1. The CDR3 totals 13 residues. Germline CDR1 SGHAT, CDR2 FQNNGV.

The CDR3 DNA reads as TGTGCCAGCAGCGTAGGGGACAGGAGCACAGATACGCAGTATTTT. This translates into CASSVGDRSTDTQYF. The V gene is TRBV9, the J gene TRBJ2-3; 8 bases map to TRBD1. The CDR3 contains 15 residues. V lost 0 bases to trimming and J lost 0 bases; unmatched junction nucleotides: 0. Germline CDR1 and CDR2: SGDLS and YYNGEE. Drawing the rest from reference TRBV9 and TRBJ2-3, the complete variable domain is DSGVTQTPKHLITATGQRVTLRCSPRSGDLSVYWYQQSLDQGLQFLIQYYNGEERAKGNILERFSAQQFPDLHSELNLSSLELGDSALYFCASSVGDRSTDTQYFGPGTRLTVL.

The gene calls are TRBV7-9 and TRBJ1-5; D remains unclear. CDR3 length equals 13 residues. V was shortened by 5 bases and J by 6 bases, with 11 bases between the two germline ends. Germline V lookup: CDR1 SEHNR, CDR2 FQNEAQ (reference sequence). CDR3 bases: TGTGCCAGCAGCCCACAAGGAGGTCAGCCCCAGCATTTT. It encodes CASSPQGGQPQHF. Drawing the rest from reference TRBV7-9 and TRBJ1-5, the complete variable domain is DTGVSQNPRHKITKRGQNVTFRCDPISEHNRLYWYRQTLGQGPEFLTYFQNEAQLEKSRLLSDRFSAERPKGSFSTLEIQRTEQGDSAMYLCASSPQGGQPQHFGDGTRLSIL.

The chain joins TRBV30 to TRBJ1-6; weak D call: TRBD1 (6 bases). The CDR3 covers 15 residues. The V and J ends lost 2 bases and 7 bases respectively, with 15 bases between them. Per germline, CDR1 GTSNPN and CDR2 SVGIG (reference sequence). This CDR3 is CAWSWGHPENSPLHF. CDR3 nucleotides: TGTGCCTGGAGTTGGGGGCACCCGGAAAATTCACCCCTCCACTTT.

The chain recombines TRBV28 with TRBJ2-3; TRBD2 agrees at 7 bases. J lost 5 bases, V lost 7 bases, and 12 bases had no gene match. Germline V gives CDR1 MDHEN, CDR2 SYDVKM. This CDR3 contains 15 residues. The CDR3 DNA reads TGTGCCAGCACCGTGGGAGCGGGGAGGGTAGATACGCAGTATTTT. Amino acids: CASTVGAGRVDTQYF.

V is TRBV29-1 and J is TRBJ2-7; the D is unclear. The CDR3 has 11 residues. The V gene's germline CDR1 is SQVTM and CDR2 ANQGSEA. Trimming took 3 bases from V and 3 from J, leaving 6 bases between them. This CDR3 is CSVEAGYEQYF. CDR3 DNA sequence: TGCAGCGTTGAGGCAGGCTACGAGCAGTACTTC.

V and J are TRBV6-6 and TRBJ2-7; 10 bases agree with TRBD1. The CDR3 totals 16 residues. Germline CDR1 MNHNY, CDR2 SVGAGI (reference sequence). V trimming: 6 bases; J trimming: 4 bases; junction bases outside the gene matches: 12. The CDR3 nucleotides read TGTGCCAGCAGCTCCACGGGACAGGGGTCTCAATACGAGCAGTACTTC. Translation gives CASSSTGQGSQYEQYF.

Of note for this clone: Other DNA sequences in this specimen translate into the identical CDR3. The V and J genes are TRBV21-1 and TRBJ2-1; the table names TRBD1, a call not compared with the DNA. TRBV21-1 is annotated as a pseudogene. The CDR3 length is 13 residues. The DNA for the CDR3 is TGTGCCAGCAGCCCCCCCGGTAGGGGTGAGCAGTTCTTC. Translation gives CASSPPGRGEQFF.

V gene TRBV2 combines with J gene TRBJ1-1, with 7 bases aligning to TRBD1. J lost 1 base, V lost 8 bases, and 7 bases had no gene match. Germline V gene lookup returns CDR1 SNHLY and CDR2 FYNNEI. This CDR3 has 14 amino acids. The CDR3 is CASEGGLRNTEAFF. CDR3 nucleotides: TGTGCCAGCGAAGGGGGCTTACGGAACACTGAAGCTTTCTTT.